The clone carrying this TCR beta chain was detected ten times or more. Antigen: not known. The data were obtained in a study of T cell repertoires in cytomegalovirus infection. About the study: Newly reported HLA-C-restricted and thoroughly characterized HLA-B-restricted CMV epitopes were employed. In public TCR beta signatures, there were indications of both CMV infection and matching HLA type.

Whole-study results and caveats: Dominating the ex vivo response were TCR beta clonotypes that were CMV-specific and HLA-C-restricted. Cumulative public TCR beta family frequency identified carriers of CMV plus the relevant HLA.

TCRdb ran MiXCR on the reads and lists one entry per CDR3 protein. The sample includes more than 250,000 distinct CDR3 sequences, around 25% of them seen just once. This TCR was sampled from a human donor in good health (CMV status not recorded). Some clones in this sample may be carry-over from other donors' samples. Sample: cultured PBMCs, taken from culture after CMV antigen stimulation.

CDR3 sequence reads: CASRVSRQDPYEQYV. As DNA, the CDR3 is TGTGCCAGCAGGGTCTCCAGACAGGACCCCTACGAGCAGTACGTC. V and J are TRBV2 and TRBJ2-7, with D possibly matching TRBD1 (6 bases). Trimming took off 6 bases at V and 2 bases at J, with 17 bases between the two ends. The CDR3 runs 15 residues. CDR1 is SNHLY and CDR2 is FYNNEI in the germline V gene.